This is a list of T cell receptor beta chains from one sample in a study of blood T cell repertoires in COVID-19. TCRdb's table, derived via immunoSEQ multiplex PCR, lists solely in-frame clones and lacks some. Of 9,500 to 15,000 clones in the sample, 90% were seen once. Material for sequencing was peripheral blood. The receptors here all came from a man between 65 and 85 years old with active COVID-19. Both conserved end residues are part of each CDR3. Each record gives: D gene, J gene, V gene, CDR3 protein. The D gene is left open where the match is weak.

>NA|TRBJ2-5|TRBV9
CASSVLANPRETQYF
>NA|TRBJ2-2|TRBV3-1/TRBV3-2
CASSQAGGPGELFF
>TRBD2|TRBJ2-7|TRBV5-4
CASSRPGTSGQSSYEQYF
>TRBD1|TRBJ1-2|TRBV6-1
CASSEQGGSRNYGYTF
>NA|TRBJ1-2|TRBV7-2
CASSGRGGYGYTF
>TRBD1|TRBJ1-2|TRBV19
CASSDRDRELANYGYTF
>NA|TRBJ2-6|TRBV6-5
CASSRYSGANVLTF
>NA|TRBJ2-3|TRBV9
CASSPGLMGGLGDTQYF
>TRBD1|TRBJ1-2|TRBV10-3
CAIRDGQAADKGYTF
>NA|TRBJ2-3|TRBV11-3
CASSLLVTPTDTQYF
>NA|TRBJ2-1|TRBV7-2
CASSPTVEQFF
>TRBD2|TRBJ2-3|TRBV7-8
CASSSFLVTSAAGTDTQYF